This T cell receptor beta chain was sequenced in a study of T-cell memory formation after mild COVID-19. Constant-segment primers were used for 5'RACE, and the resulting TCR alpha and TCR beta cDNA libraries carried sample barcodes and UMIs. TCRdb fed the 5' RACE reads into MiXCR, producing one record per CDR3 protein. Among about half a million distinct CDR3 sequences listed, 18% were seen once. The sequence derives from an adult woman who had mild COVID-19 (a few samples of this study predate the infection). Cell type and time point are not known. The sample taken for sequencing was PBMCs or a T cell subset sorted from them (not recorded which).

CDR3 amino acids: CASSPRDRYGNEQFF. The CDR3 nucleotides read TGTGCCAGCAGTCCCCGGGACCGCTATGGGAATGAGCAGTTCTTC. The genes are TRBV2 and TRBJ2-1; D possibly uses TRBD1 or TRBD2 (5 bases each). Trimming stripped 5 bases from V and 7 bases from J, with 18 bases between. CDR3 length: 15 residues. Germline-derived CDR1 and CDR2 are SNHLY and FYNNEI.